These 24 T cell receptor beta chains were all obtained from the same sample, sequenced in a study of TIL therapy for anti-PD-1-resistant metastatic lung cancer. Time point noted: pre-treatment sample, taken before nivolumab and TIL therapy. This was the immunoSEQ v3 assay. Profiled with immunoSEQ multiplex PCR; TCRdb holds only in-frame clones, not every one. The sample holds 50,000 to 65,000 clones, approximately 75% seen once. The specimen was blood, collected at baseline. The origin of the receptors is a person aged 25 to 85 with non-small cell lung cancer.

The gene calls are TRBV24-1 and TRBJ2-6; D is possibly TRBD1 or TRBD2 (5 bases each). CDR1 KGHDR and CDR2 SFDVKD come from the germline V gene. The CDR3 is made up of 18 amino acids. Deletions cut 5 bases from V and 2 bases from J, with 18 bases between. CDR3 amino acids: CATSGRDLQRAGANVLTF. In DNA, the CDR3 is TGTGCCACCAGTGGACGGGACCTCCAAAGAGCTGGGGCCAACGTCCTGACTTTC.

The chain links TRBV6-2 or TRBV6-3 to TRBJ1-6, with D uncertain. Trimming left V 4 bases short and J 7 bases short, with 5 bases between. CDR1 is MNHEY and CDR2 is SVGEGT in the germline V gene. The CDR3 consists of 12 residues. CDR3 bases: TGTGCCAGCAGTTTCAAGAATTCACCCCTCCACTTT. Translation gives CASSFKNSPLHF.

V is TRBV5-4 and J is TRBJ2-7; 10 bases map to TRBD2. With V trimmed by 4 bases and J by 4 bases, 8 bases remained unmatched. The CDR3 is made up of 15 amino acids. Germline values: CDR1 SGHNT, CDR2 YYREEE (reference sequence). CDR3 sequence: CASSRLAGGQYEQYF. The CDR3, as DNA: TGTGCCAGCAGCCGTTTAGCGGGAGGCCAATACGAGCAGTACTTC.

J is TRBJ2-3 and V is TRBV4-2, with D possibly TRBD1 on 6 matching bases. Trimming cost V 2 bases and J 4 bases, with 16 bases left between them. CDR1 is LGHNA and CDR2 is YNFKEQ in the germline V gene. This CDR3 has 16 residues. The CDR3 is CASSQSSGSGADTQYF. As DNA, the CDR3 is TGTGCCAGCAGCCAATCCTCAGGGTCAGGGGCAGATACGCAGTATTTT.

CDR3 bases: TGTGCCAGCAGCGCAGAGGGGGTCTACTCACCCCTCCACTTT. Protein sequence: CASSAEGVYSPLHF. The chain has TRBV9 and TRBJ1-6; tentative D call: TRBD1 (6 bases). This CDR3 spans 14 amino acids. Deletions cut 3 bases from V and 10 bases from J, with 14 bases between. The germline CDR1 and CDR2 sequences are SGDLS and YYNGEE.

This chain links TRBV5-1 with TRBJ1-2; D gene unclear. The germline V and J ends were trimmed by 6 bases and 4 bases, with 13 bases remaining between them. The CDR3 contains 13 residues. Looked up from germline, CDR1 is SGHRS and CDR2 is YFSETQ. CDR3 DNA: TGCGCCAGCACCGCGGAGCCACTCTATGGCTACACCTTC. Encoded protein: CASTAEPLYGYTF.

This clone has more than one count but fewer than ten. The V call is TRBV28, the J call TRBJ2-2; the D is unclear. The CDR3 extends over 12 amino acids. CDR1 is MDHEN and CDR2 is SYDVKM in the germline V gene. V dropped 8 bases and J dropped 4 bases, with 8 bases sitting between them. The CDR3 DNA reads as TGTGCCAGCGGCAGGCTCACCGGGGAGCTGTTTTTT. Residues: CASGRLTGELFF.

On this clone itself: An end of the junction does not agree with germline; a read error may underlie this. The chain joins TRBV30 to TRBJ2-4; D uncertain. This CDR3 has 17 residues. Germline V gives CDR1 GTSNPN, CDR2 SVGIG (reference sequence). CDR3 sequence (DNA): TGTGCCTGGAGCCGGCCCTTCTTGAATGTAGCCAAAAACATTCGGTACTTC. It codes for CAWSRPFLNVAKNIRYF.

The chain employs TRBV7-2 and TRBJ2-7; D may be TRBD2 (5 bases). V was pared by 2 bases and J by 3 bases, with 11 bases between. The CDR3 extends over 14 amino acids. Germline V lookup: CDR1 SGHTA, CDR2 FQGNSA. CDR3 in amino acids: CASSLSGIGYEQYF. DNA for the CDR3: TGTGCCAGCAGCTTATCGGGGATTGGCTACGAGCAGTACTTC.

This chain connects TRBV12-5 to TRBJ2-1, with 16 bases aligning to TRBD2. The V gene's germline CDR1 is LGHNT and CDR2 FRNRAP. J lost 10 bases, V lost 6 bases, and 6 bases had no gene match. This CDR3 is built from 15 residues. CDR3 sequence reads: CASGAGTSGRAEQFF. As DNA, the CDR3 is TGTGCTAGTGGCGCCGGGACTAGCGGGAGGGCGGAGCAGTTCTTC.

The rearrangement joins TRBV6-2 or TRBV6-3 to TRBJ2-1; 12 bases agree with TRBD2. Germline CDR1 reads MNHEY; CDR2 reads SVGEGT. The CDR3 runs 15 residues. V was clipped by 5 bases and J by 5 bases; unmatched bases: 4. In DNA, the CDR3 is TGTGCCAGCAGTGACACTAGCGGGGGGAACAATGAGCAGTTCTTC. Protein product: CASSDTSGGNNEQFF.

This chain links TRBV5-6 with TRBJ1-2, with D perhaps TRBD1 (5 bases). The V gene's germline CDR1 is SGHDT and CDR2 YYEEEE. The CDR3 contains 14 residues. Trimming removed 2 bases at V and 1 base at J, with 9 bases between. In DNA, the CDR3 is TGTGCCAGCAGCTTTTGGGGGGATAACTATGGCTACACCTTC. It yields the protein CASSFWGDNYGYTF. Supplemented by reference TRBV5-6 and TRBJ1-2, the full variable domain reads DAGVTQSPTHLIKTRGQQVTLRCSPKSGHDTVSWYQQALGQGPQFIFQYYEEEERQRGNFPDRFSGHQFPNYSSELNVNALLLGDSALYLCASSFWGDNYGYTFGSGTRLTVV.

The CDR3 sequence is CASSSTGGLAKNIQYF. For the CDR3, the DNA is TGTGCCAGCAGCTCTACAGGGGGCTTAGCCAAAAACATTCAGTACTTC. The chain is built from TRBV3-1 (or the pseudogene TRBV3-2) and TRBJ2-4; 9 bases map to TRBD1. The CDR3 runs 16 residues. Germline V gene sequence: CDR1 LGHDT, CDR2 YNNKEL (reference sequence). Trimming removed 5 bases from V and 0 bases from J; junction bases left unmatched: 5.

The V gene is TRBV14, the J gene TRBJ1-2; a weak D match, TRBD1 (5 bases). V dropped 0 bases and J dropped 4 bases, with 12 bases sitting between them. This CDR3 spans 15 amino acids. Germline CDR1 and CDR2: SGHDN and FVKESK. CDR3 sequence: CASSQEGRRGYGYTF. The CDR3 nucleotides read TGTGCCAGCAGCCAAGAAGGCAGAAGGGGCTATGGCTACACCTTC. The full variable domain, rest sourced from reference TRBV14 and TRBJ1-2, is EAGVTQFPSHSVIEKGQTVTLRCDPISGHDNLYWYRRVMGKEIKFLLHFVKESKQDESGMPNNRFLAERTGGTYSTLKVQPAELEDSGVYFCASSQEGRRGYGYTFGSGTRLTVV.

This chain connects TRBV30 to TRBJ1-1; D unclear. Germline-derived CDR1 and CDR2 are GTSNPN and SVGIG (reference sequence). V lost 5 bases to trimming and J lost 4 bases, with 14 bases between them. CDR3 length: 13 residues. In DNA, the CDR3 is TGTGCCTGGGACTTAGGGATGGCCACTGAAGCTTTCTTT. Translating it yields CAWDLGMATEAFF.

The V and J genes are TRBV11-3 and TRBJ2-3; D unresolved. Germline CDR1 SGHNT, CDR2 YENEEA. The CDR3 has 13 residues. Trimming shortened V by 1 base and J by 4 bases, and 6 bases separated the two germline ends. Here the CDR3 reads CASSLGIADTQYF. The DNA of the CDR3 is TGTGCCAGCAGCTTAGGCATCGCAGATACGCAGTATTTT.

V usage is TRBV4-2 and J usage is TRBJ1-1; maybe TRBD1 (5 bases). CDR1 and CDR2 from the germline V gene are LGHNA and YNFKEQ. V gave up 4 bases and J gave up 7 bases, with 19 bases separating them. The CDR3 is made up of 15 amino acids. CDR3 DNA: TGTGCCAGCAGCCCCGGTGATGCGGGGGAGGATGAAGCTTTCTTT. The encoded protein is CASSPGDAGEDEAFF.

The genes are TRBV6-5 and TRBJ1-4; D ambiguous. This CDR3 has 16 amino acids. Germline V gene sequence: CDR1 MNHEY, CDR2 SVGAGI. Trimming took 0 bases from V and 0 from J, leaving 8 bases between them. This CDR3 reads CASSYSGYATNEKLFF. In DNA form, the CDR3 reads TGTGCCAGCAGTTACTCGGGTTATGCAACTAATGAAAAACTGTTTTTT.

This clone was seen just once. This chain links TRBV7-2 with TRBJ1-2; 7 bases line up with TRBD1. The CDR3 sequence is 13 residues long. Germline values: CDR1 SGHTA, CDR2 FQGNSA. V shed 3 bases, J shed 5 bases, and the junction held 3 bases outside the gene matches. CDR3 coding DNA: TGTGCCAGCAGCTTGAAGGGGGCGTATGGCTACACCTTC. Protein sequence: CASSLKGAYGYTF.

V usage is TRBV30 and J usage is TRBJ1-1, with D uncertain. The CDR3 is 13 residues long. Trimming stripped 4 bases from V and 0 bases from J, with 9 bases between. Per the germline V gene, CDR1 is GTSNPN and CDR2 is SVGIG (reference sequence). The CDR3 region is CAWNGVMNTEAFF. The CDR3 DNA reads as TGTGCCTGGAACGGGGTCATGAACACTGAAGCTTTCTTT.

This sequence joins TRBV7-9 and TRBJ2-3; TRBD1 is a possible D gene (5 bases). V lost 2 bases, J lost 4 bases, and 13 bases lay in between. The CDR3 is 15 residues long. CDR1 is SEHNR, CDR2 FQNEAQ, per germline (reference sequence). CDR3 residues: CASSLTSGNADTQYF. The DNA for the CDR3 is TGTGCCAGCAGCTTAACTTCAGGGAACGCAGATACGCAGTATTTT.

The J gene is TRBJ2-1, the V gene TRBV6-4; 10 nucleotides match TRBD2. Trimming took 2 bases from V and 0 from J; bases not matched to a gene: 7. The CDR3 extends over 18 amino acids. Germline lookup yields CDR1 MRHNA and CDR2 SNTAGT. As DNA, the CDR3 is TGTGCCAGCAGTGACCTGGGGGCTAGCGGGAGCTCCTACAATGAGCAGTTCTTC. It is translated as CASSDLGASGSSYNEQFF.

J is TRBJ2-1 and V is TRBV7-3, with 12 bases aligning to TRBD2. After removal of 5 bases from V and 5 bases from J, the junction contained 4 bases not matched to a gene. CDR3 size: 15 residues. Germline-derived CDR1 and CDR2 are SGHTA and FQGTGA. This CDR3 reads CASSTLAGGHNEQFF. CDR3 sequence (DNA): TGTGCCAGCAGCACACTAGCGGGAGGCCACAATGAGCAGTTCTTC.

This chain connects TRBV29-1 to TRBJ2-3; D gene unclear. V was trimmed by 4 bases and J by 0 bases, leaving 5 bases between them. This CDR3 is built from 12 residues. Germline assignment: CDR1 SQVTM and CDR2 ANQGSEA. The chain's CDR3 is CSVGVSTDTQYF. Written as DNA, the CDR3 is TGCAGCGTTGGGGTCAGCACAGATACGCAGTATTTT.